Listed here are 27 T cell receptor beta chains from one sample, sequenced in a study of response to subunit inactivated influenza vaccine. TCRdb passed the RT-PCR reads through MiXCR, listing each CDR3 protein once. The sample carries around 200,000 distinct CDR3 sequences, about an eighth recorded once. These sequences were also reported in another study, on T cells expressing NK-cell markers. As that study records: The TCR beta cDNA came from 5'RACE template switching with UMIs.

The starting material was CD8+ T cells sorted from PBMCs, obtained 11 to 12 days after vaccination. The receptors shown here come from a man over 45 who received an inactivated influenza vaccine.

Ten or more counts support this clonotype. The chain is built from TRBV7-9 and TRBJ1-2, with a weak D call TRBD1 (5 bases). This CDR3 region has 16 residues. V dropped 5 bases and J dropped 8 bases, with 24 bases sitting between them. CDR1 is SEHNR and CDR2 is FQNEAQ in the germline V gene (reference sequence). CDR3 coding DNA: TGTGCCAGCAGCCTCGGGACTCAAAGGGCGACGTGGGGCTACACCTTC. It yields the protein CASSLGTQRATWGYTF.

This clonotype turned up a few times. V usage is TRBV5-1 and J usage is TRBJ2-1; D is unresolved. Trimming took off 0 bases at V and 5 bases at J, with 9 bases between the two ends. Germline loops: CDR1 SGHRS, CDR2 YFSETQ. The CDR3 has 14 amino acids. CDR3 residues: CASSLDVPHNEQFF. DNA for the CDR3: TGCGCCAGCAGCTTGGATGTGCCTCACAATGAGCAGTTCTTC.

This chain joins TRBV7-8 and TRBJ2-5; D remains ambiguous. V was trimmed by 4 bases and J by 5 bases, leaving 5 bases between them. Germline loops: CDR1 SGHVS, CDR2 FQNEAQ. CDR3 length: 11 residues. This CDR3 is CASSSTETQYF. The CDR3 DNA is TGTGCCAGCAGCTCGACGGAGACCCAGTACTTC. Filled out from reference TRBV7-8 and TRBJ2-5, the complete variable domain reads GAGVSQSPRYKVAKRGQDVALRCDPISGHVSLFWYQQALGQGPEFLTYFQNEAQLDKSGLPSDRFFAERPEGSVSTLKIQRTQQEDSAVYLCASSSTETQYFGPGTRLLVL.

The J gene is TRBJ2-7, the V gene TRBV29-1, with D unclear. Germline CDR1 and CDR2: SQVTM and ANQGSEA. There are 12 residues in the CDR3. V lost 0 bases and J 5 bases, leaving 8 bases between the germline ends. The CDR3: CSVEEGEHEQYF. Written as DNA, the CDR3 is TGCAGCGTTGAAGAAGGCGAGCACGAGCAGTACTTC.

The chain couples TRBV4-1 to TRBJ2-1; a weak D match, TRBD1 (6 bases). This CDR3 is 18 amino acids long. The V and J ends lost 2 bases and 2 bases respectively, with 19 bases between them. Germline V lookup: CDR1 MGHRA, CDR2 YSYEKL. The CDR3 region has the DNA TGCGCCAGCAGCCAACAGCCGATCTGGGACACAGCCTACAATGAGCAGTTCTTC. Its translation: CASSQQPIWDTAYNEQFF.

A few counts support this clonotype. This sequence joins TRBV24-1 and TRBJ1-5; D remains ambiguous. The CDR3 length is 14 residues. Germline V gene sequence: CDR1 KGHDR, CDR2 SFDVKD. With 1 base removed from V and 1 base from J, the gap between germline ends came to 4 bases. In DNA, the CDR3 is TGTGCCACCAGTGATTTAGAGAGCAATCAGCCCCAGCATTTT. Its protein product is CATSDLESNQPQHF.

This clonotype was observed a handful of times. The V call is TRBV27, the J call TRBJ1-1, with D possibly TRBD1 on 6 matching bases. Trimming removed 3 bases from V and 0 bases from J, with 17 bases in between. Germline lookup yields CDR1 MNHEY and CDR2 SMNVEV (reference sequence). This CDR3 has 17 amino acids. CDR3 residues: CASSLYPRQDLNTEAFF. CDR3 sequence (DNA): TGTGCCAGCAGTTTGTACCCAAGACAGGACCTGAACACTGAAGCTTTCTTT.

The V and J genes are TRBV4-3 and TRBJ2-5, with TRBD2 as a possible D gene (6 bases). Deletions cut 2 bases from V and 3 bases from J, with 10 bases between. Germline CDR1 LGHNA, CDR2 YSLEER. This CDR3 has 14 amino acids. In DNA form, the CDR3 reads TGCGCCAGCAGCCAATTTCCGGGGGAAGAGACCCAGTACTTC. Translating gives CASSQFPGEETQYF.

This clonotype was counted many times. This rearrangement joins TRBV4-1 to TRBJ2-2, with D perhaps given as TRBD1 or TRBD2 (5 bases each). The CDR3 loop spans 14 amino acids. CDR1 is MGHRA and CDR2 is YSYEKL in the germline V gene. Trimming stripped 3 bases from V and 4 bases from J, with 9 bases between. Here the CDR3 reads CASSHGGFTGELFF. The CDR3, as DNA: TGCGCCAGCAGCCATGGGGGATTCACCGGGGAGCTGTTTTTT.

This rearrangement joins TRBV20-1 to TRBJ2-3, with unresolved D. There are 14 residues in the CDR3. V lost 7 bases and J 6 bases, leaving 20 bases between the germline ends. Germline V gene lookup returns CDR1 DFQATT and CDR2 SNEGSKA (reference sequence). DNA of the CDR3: TGCAGTGGGACCGGACCCCCATGGTTGGATACGCAGTATTTT. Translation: CSGTGPPWLDTQYF.

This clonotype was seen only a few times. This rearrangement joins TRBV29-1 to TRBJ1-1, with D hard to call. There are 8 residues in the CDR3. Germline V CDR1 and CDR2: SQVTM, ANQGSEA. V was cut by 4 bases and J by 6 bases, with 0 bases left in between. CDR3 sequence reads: CSVAEAFF. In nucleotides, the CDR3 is TGCAGCGTTGCTGAAGCTTTCTTT.

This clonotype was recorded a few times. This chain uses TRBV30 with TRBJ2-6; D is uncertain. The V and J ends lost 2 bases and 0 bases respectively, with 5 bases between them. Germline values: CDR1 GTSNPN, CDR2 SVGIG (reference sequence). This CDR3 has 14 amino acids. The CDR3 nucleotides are TGTGCCTGGAGTATGGGCTCTGGGGCCAACGTCCTGACTTTC. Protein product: CAWSMGSGANVLTF.

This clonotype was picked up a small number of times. The chain's CDR3 is CASSYLLLETQYF. The CDR3 bases are TGTGCCAGCAGTTACCTGCTCCTAGAGACCCAGTACTTC. The rearrangement uses TRBV6-2 or TRBV6-3 and TRBJ2-5, with D uncertain. V lost 2 bases to trimming and J lost 4 bases, with 8 bases between them. In germline, CDR1 is MNHEY, CDR2 SVGEGT. The CDR3 is 13 residues long.

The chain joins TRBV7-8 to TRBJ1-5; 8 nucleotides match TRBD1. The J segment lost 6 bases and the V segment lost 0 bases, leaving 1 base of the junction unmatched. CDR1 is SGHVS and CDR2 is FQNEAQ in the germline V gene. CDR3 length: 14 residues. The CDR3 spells CASSLAQGGQPQHF. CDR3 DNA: TGTGCCAGCAGCTTAGCACAGGGGGGTCAGCCCCAGCATTTT.

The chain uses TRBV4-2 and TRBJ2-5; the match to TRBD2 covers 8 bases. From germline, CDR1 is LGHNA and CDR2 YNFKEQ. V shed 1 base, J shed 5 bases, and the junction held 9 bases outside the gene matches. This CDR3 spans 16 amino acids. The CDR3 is CASSQGRGGLDETQYF. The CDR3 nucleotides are TGTGCCAGCAGCCAAGGACGGGGGGGCCTGGATGAGACCCAGTACTTC.

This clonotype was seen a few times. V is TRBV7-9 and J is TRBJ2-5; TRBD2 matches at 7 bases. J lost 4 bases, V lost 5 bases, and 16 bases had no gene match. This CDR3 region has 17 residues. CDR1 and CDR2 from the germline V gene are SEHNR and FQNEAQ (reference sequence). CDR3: CASSSGTDVLFRETQYF. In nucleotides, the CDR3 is TGTGCCAGCAGCAGCGGGACGGACGTTTTGTTTCGAGAGACCCAGTACTTC.

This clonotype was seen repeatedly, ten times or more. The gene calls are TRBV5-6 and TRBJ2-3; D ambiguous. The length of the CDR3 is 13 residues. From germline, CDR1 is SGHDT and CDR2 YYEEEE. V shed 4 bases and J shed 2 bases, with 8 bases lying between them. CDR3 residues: CASSLEDTDTQYF. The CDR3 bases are TGTGCCAGCAGCCTGGAAGACACAGATACGCAGTATTTT.

CDR3 region: CASSFPRTGAEQYF. The CDR3 DNA is TGTGCCAGCAGCTTTCCTAGGACAGGGGCCGAGCAGTACTTC. The chain carries TRBV11-2 and TRBJ2-7, with 9 bases fitting TRBD1. The CDR3 extends over 14 amino acids. Germline CDR1 and CDR2: SGHAT and FQNNGV. The V and J ends lost 3 bases and 6 bases, in that order; junction bases with no gene match: 6.

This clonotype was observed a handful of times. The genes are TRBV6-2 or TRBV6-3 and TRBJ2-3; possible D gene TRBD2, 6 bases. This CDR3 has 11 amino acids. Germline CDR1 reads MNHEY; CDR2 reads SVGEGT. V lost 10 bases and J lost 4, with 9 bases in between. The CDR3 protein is CATRLADTQYF. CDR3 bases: TGTGCCACCCGACTAGCAGATACGCAGTATTTT.

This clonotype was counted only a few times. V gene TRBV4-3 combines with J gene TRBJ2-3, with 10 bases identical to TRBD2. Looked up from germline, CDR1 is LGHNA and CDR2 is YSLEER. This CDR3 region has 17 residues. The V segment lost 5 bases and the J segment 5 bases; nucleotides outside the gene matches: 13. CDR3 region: CASSYSYTSGAGDTQYF. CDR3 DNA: TGCGCCAGCAGCTACTCCTACACTAGCGGGGCGGGAGATACGCAGTATTTT.

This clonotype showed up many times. The CDR3 protein is CASSLSLAGGPQHEQYF. Here the CDR3 DNA reads TGTGCCAGCAGTTTGTCTCTAGCGGGAGGGCCGCAGCACGAGCAGTACTTC. The chain uses TRBV28 and TRBJ2-7; 12 nucleotides match TRBD2. With V trimmed by 3 bases and J by 5 bases, 11 bases remained unmatched. The germline gives CDR1 MDHEN, CDR2 SYDVKM. CDR3 length equals 17 residues.

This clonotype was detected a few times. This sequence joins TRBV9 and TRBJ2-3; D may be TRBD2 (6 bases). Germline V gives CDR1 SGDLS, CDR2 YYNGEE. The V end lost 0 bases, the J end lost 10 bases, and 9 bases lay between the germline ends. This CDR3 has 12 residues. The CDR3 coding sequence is TGTGCCAGCAGCGTAGGCGGGATTCCGCAGTATTTT. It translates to CASSVGGIPQYF.

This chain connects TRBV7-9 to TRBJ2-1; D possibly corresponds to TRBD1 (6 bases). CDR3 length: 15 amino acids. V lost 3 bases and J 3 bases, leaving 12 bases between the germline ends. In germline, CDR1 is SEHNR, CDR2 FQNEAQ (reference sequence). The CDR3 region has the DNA TGTGCCAGCAGCTTGTACAGGGATTACTACAATGAGCAGTTCTTC. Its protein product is CASSLYRDYYNEQFF.

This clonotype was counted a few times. CDR3 sequence reads: CSVELPDRGLYNEQFF. The CDR3 DNA reads as TGCAGCGTTGAGCTTCCGGACAGGGGGCTTTACAATGAGCAGTTCTTC. The rearrangement joins TRBV29-1 to TRBJ2-1, with TRBD1 matching over 11 bases. The CDR3 loop spans 16 amino acids. Germline trimming cut 3 bases from V and 4 bases from J; bases unmatched to any gene: 8. Looked up from germline, CDR1 is SQVTM and CDR2 is ANQGSEA.

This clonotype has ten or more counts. The CDR3 coding sequence is TGCAGCGTCGTAGGACAATTGGTTGAGACCCAGTACTTC. Translated: CSVVGQLVETQYF. The chain has TRBV29-1 and TRBJ2-5; TRBD1 is a possible D gene (5 bases). The length of the CDR3 is 13 residues. V was shortened by 6 bases and J by 5 bases, with 16 bases between the two germline ends. Germline CDR1 SQVTM, CDR2 ANQGSEA.

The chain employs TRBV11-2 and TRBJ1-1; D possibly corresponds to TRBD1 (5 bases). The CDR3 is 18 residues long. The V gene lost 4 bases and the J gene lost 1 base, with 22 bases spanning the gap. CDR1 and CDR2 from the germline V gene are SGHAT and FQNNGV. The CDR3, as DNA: TGTGCCAGCAGCTGGGGCCTTTTAGGGCATACAGGGAACACTGAAGCTTTCTTT. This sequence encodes CASSWGLLGHTGNTEAFF.

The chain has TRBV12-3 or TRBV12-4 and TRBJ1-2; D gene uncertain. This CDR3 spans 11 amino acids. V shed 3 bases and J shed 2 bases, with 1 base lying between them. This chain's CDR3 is CASSLNYGYTF. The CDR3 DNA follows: TGTGCCAGCAGTTTGAACTATGGCTACACCTTC.